Reported below is one T cell receptor (beta chain). The CDR3 has 14 amino acids. The germline V gene encodes CDR1 GTSNPN and CDR2 SVGIG (reference sequence). Trimming took off 4 bases at V and 4 bases at J, with 13 bases between the two ends. This sample is drawn from a study of beta chain features in type 1 diabetes. Reverse transcribing all isolated RNA meant expressed TCRB transcripts were sequenced. Libraries were prepared by immunoSEQ multiplex PCR; TCRdb keeps only in-frame clonotypes and omits some of them. The sample has 200,000 to 300,000 clones; 25% to 35% are singletons. The sequence came from a man aged 25-40 years in good health. The sample taken for sequencing was central memory CD4+ T cells from blood. The rearrangement uses TRBV30 and TRBJ2-2; a weak D match, TRBD2 (6 bases). CDR3 protein: CAWTVTGATGELFF. DNA for the CDR3: TGTGCCTGGACTGTGACGGGAGCCACCGGGGAGCTGTTTTTT.